These 13 T cell receptor beta chains share one sample of origin, sequenced in a study of response to subunit inactivated influenza vaccine. TCRdb redid the calling of the RT-PCR reads with MiXCR, one entry per CDR3 protein. The table has just over 300,000 distinct CDR3 sequences, 21% seen once. The sequences come from PBMCs from blood, collected 21 months after vaccination. The origin of the receptors is a man in his fifties or sixties who received an inactivated influenza vaccine.

This clonotype was seen more than once but under ten times. The chain recombines TRBV5-1 with TRBJ2-1; 7 bases match TRBD2. Germline assignment: CDR1 SGHRS and CDR2 YFSETQ. The CDR3 consists of 15 residues. Trimming removed 4 bases from V and 3 bases from J; junction bases left unmatched: 7. CDR3 bases: TGCGCCAGCAGCCTCGCTCGGACTAGCTACAATGAGCAGTTCTTC. Its translation: CASSLARTSYNEQFF.

In its sample, this clonotype was seen a few times. This chain connects TRBV20-1 to TRBJ2-5, with D perhaps TRBD2 (6 bases). In germline, CDR1 is DFQATT, CDR2 SNEGSKA (reference sequence). The CDR3 has 12 amino acids. Deletions cut 4 bases from V and 2 bases from J, with 8 bases between. DNA of the CDR3: TGCAGTGCTATAGCGGATCAAGAGACCCAGTACTTC. Translated: CSAIADQETQYF.

This clonotype was observed at least ten times. This chain connects TRBV6-1 to TRBJ1-5; D is unclear. Trimming removed 1 base from V and 0 bases from J, with 7 bases in between. Germline lookup yields CDR1 MNHNS and CDR2 SASEGT. This CDR3 has 15 amino acids. This chain's CDR3 is CASSEDDYSNQPQHF. CDR3 DNA: TGTGCCAGCAGTGAAGATGATTATAGCAATCAGCCCCAGCATTTT.

The chain uses TRBV12-3 or TRBV12-4 and TRBJ2-2; 12 nucleotides align to TRBD2. The length of the CDR3 is 15 residues. Trimming removed 3 bases from V and 6 bases from J; junction bases left unmatched: 2. Written as DNA, the CDR3 is TGTGCCAGCAGTTTCCCTAGCGGGGGGGCCGGGGAGCTGTTTTTT. Its protein product is CASSFPSGGAGELFF.

The chain combines TRBV29-1 with TRBJ2-7, with TRBD2 matching 12 bases. CDR1 is SQVTM, CDR2 ANQGSEA, per germline. Trimming at V came to 6 bases and at J to 6 bases, leaving 9 bases not matched to a gene. This CDR3 region has 14 residues. Here the CDR3 DNA reads TGCAGCGTGAAAAGACTAGCGGGAGACTCCGAGCAGTACTTC. It encodes CSVKRLAGDSEQYF.

This clonotype was counted a few times. This chain links TRBV29-1 with TRBJ2-2; the D gene is possibly TRBD1 (6 bases). The length of the CDR3 is 12 residues. The germline gives CDR1 SQVTM, CDR2 ANQGSEA. V lost 7 bases to trimming and J lost 8 bases, with 14 bases between them. The CDR3 protein is CSAPTGSGELFF. Here the CDR3 DNA reads TGCAGCGCCCCCACAGGGTCTGGGGAGCTGTTTTTT.

V usage is TRBV29-1 and J usage is TRBJ2-5; D not resolved. In germline, CDR1 is SQVTM, CDR2 ANQGSEA. The germline V and J ends were trimmed by 7 bases and 5 bases, with 8 bases remaining between them. CDR3 size: 10 residues. CDR3 in DNA: TGCAGCGCTGGATTGGAGACCCAGTACTTC. Translation gives CSAGLETQYF.

This clonotype occurred a few times. The chain is built from TRBV4-1 and TRBJ2-1, with 7 bases aligning to TRBD2. The CDR3 extends over 17 amino acids. Germline V gene lookup returns CDR1 MGHRA and CDR2 YSYEKL. V shed 0 bases and J 3 bases; nucleotides not matched to a gene: 8. CDR3 nucleotide sequence: TGCGCCAGCAGCCAAGAGGAAGTTAGCGGGTTCTACAATGAGCAGTTCTTC. Translated, it gives CASSQEEVSGFYNEQFF.

This clonotype was seen more than once but under ten times. The J gene is TRBJ1-6, the V gene TRBV5-6; weak D call: TRBD1 (5 bases). Germline V lookup: CDR1 SGHDT, CDR2 YYEEEE. CDR3 size: 16 residues. V was cut by 0 bases and J by 4 bases, with 11 bases left in between. This CDR3 is CASSLDQGGYNSPLHF. DNA for the CDR3: TGTGCCAGCAGCTTGGACCAGGGTGGATATAATTCACCCCTCCACTTT.

The rearrangement joins TRBV7-9 to TRBJ1-1; 12 nucleotides match TRBD1. The V and J ends lost 3 bases and 0 bases, in that order; junction bases with no gene match: 5. Per the germline V gene, CDR1 is SEHNR and CDR2 is FQNEAQ (reference sequence). The CDR3 loop spans 17 amino acids. DNA for the CDR3: TGTGCCAGCAGCTTCGGGACAGGGGGCCCTCTGAACACTGAAGCTTTCTTT. As protein: CASSFGTGGPLNTEAFF.

The chain carries TRBV5-1 and TRBJ2-3; a weak D match, TRBD2 (6 bases). V gave up 0 bases and J gave up 2 bases, with 13 bases separating them. The germline V gene encodes CDR1 SGHRS and CDR2 YFSETQ. This CDR3 region has 16 residues. CDR3 DNA sequence: TGCGCCAGCAGCTTGGCCGGCGCGGGGCACACAGATACGCAGTATTTT. Translation gives CASSLAGAGHTDTQYF.

This clonotype was observed a handful of times. The genes are TRBV5-4 and TRBJ1-1; perhaps TRBD1 as D (5 bases). The V gene's germline CDR1 is SGHNT and CDR2 YYREEE (reference sequence). CDR3 length equals 12 residues. Deletions cut 4 bases from V and 7 bases from J, with 11 bases between. CDR3 protein: CASSPAGGEAFF. As DNA, the CDR3 is TGTGCCAGCAGCCCGGCGGGGGGTGAAGCTTTCTTT.

This chain links TRBV7-8 with TRBJ2-1; no definite D call. This CDR3 comprises 13 residues. Deletions cut 0 bases from V and 7 bases from J, with 7 bases between. Germline V CDR1 and CDR2: SGHVS, FQNEAQ. Here the CDR3 DNA reads TGTGCCAGCAGCTTAGCAATGGTGAATGAGCAGTTCTTC. Protein product: CASSLAMVNEQFF. The complete variable domain, with remaining parts taken from reference TRBV7-8 and TRBJ2-1, reads GAGVSQSPRYKVAKRGQDVALRCDPISGHVSLFWYQQALGQGPEFLTYFQNEAQLDKSGLPSDRFFAERPEGSVSTLKIQRTQQEDSAVYLCASSLAMVNEQFFGPGTRLTVL.